This T cell receptor (beta chain) was sequenced during a study of T cell changes during pregnancy in multiple sclerosis. The repertoire was sequenced with immunoSEQ multiplex PCR; TCRdb's copy has only in-frame clones and lacks some. Here the sample spans about 57,000 clones, approximately 90% being singletons. Germline V gene sequence: CDR1 MNHEY, CDR2 SMNVEV (reference sequence). Deletions cut 0 bases from V and 10 bases from J, with 13 bases between. The CDR3 runs 14 residues. J is TRBJ2-1 and V is TRBV27, with D unresolved. The specimen was CD4+ T cells from peripheral blood mononuclear cells, collected in the second trimester of pregnancy. The TCR comes from a female donor with multiple sclerosis, enrolled in a pregnancy study. This CDR3 is CASSLSLPNWEQFF. CDR3 nucleotides: TGTGCCAGCAGTTTATCACTCCCCAACTGGGAGCAGTTCTTC.